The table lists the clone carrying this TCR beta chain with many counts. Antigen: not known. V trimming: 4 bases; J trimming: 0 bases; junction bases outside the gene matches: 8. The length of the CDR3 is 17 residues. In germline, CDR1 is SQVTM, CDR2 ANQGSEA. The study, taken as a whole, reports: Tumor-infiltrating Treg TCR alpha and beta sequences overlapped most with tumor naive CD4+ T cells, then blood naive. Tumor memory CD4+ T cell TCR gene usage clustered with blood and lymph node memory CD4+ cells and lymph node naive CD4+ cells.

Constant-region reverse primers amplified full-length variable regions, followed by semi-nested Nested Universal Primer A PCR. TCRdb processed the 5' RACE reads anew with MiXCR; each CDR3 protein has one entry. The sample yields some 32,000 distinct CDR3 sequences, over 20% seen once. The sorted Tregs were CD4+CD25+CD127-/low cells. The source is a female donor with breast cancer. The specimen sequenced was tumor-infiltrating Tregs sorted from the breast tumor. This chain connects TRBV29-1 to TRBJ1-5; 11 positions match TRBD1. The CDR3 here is CSVVGTGGEYSNQPQHF. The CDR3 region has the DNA TGCAGCGTTGTAGGGACAGGGGGGGAATATAGCAATCAGCCCCAGCATTTT.